Listed below are T cell receptor beta chains from one sample, sequenced in a study of T cells after yellow fever vaccination. MiXCR was run by TCRdb on the 5' RACE reads, yielding one entry per CDR3 protein. In the table there are about 300,000 distinct CDR3 sequences, around 10% of which are singletons. The source material was CD4+ T cells sorted from PBMCs, sampled 5 days after the yellow fever booster vaccination. The receptor source for this set is a man younger than 30 who received the YFV17D yellow fever vaccine. Both conserved end residues are part of each CDR3. D genes are given only for firm matches. Clone size, where shown, is once, few, many, or a class for clones that have expanded.

J,size,D,V,DNA,CDR3
TRBJ2-7,-,-,TRBV5-1,TGCGCCAGCAGCTTGGACAGGGTAGGTGGTGAGCAGTACTTC,CASSLDRVGGEQYF
TRBJ1-2,-,-,TRBV15,TGTGCCACCTCAAGGGCCGGGAACTATGGCTACACCTTC,CATSRAGNYGYTF
TRBJ2-5,many,-,TRBV20-1,TGCAGTGCTAGTCCTGGAGTGGAGACCCAGTACTTC,CSASPGVETQYF
TRBJ2-5,-,-,TRBV5-1,TGCGCCAGCAGCACCGGACTGCTACAAGAGACCCAGTACTTC,CASSTGLLQETQYF
TRBJ2-1,many,TRBD2,TRBV24-1,TGTGCCACCAGTGATAGGGCCGGGACTAGCGGGGGGAGGGCCTACAATGAGCAGTTCTTC,CATSDRAGTSGGRAYNEQFF
TRBJ1-5,few,-,TRBV5-1,TGCGCCAGCAGCTTGGGTAACGGTCAGCCCCAGCATTTT,CASSLGNGQPQHF
TRBJ1-2,few,-,TRBV6-5,TGTGCCAGCAGTCAAAGTTTAGGACCAAGCTACACCTTC,CASSQSLGPSYTF
TRBJ2-4,few,TRBD1,TRBV5-1,TGCGCCAGCAGCCCCGGGACAGCTTTAAACATTCAGTACTTC,CASSPGTALNIQYF
TRBJ2-3,few,-,TRBV6-5,TGTGCCAGCAGTCTTAGGGGGTTTAAGTCAGATACGCAGTATTTT,CASSLRGFKSDTQYF
TRBJ2-2,-,-,TRBV20-1,TGCAGTGCTAGAGGTTGGGGAGGGGGTAACACCGGGGAGCTGTTTTTT,CSARGWGGGNTGELFF
TRBJ2-3,-,TRBD1,TRBV7-2,TGTGCCAGCAGCGCCTACAGGGGTCGAGATACGCAGTATTTT,CASSAYRGRDTQYF
TRBJ2-7,-,-,TRBV5-4,TGTGCCAGCAGCTTGGGTGTGAGCGACTATTACGAGCAGTACTTC,CASSLGVSDYYEQYF
TRBJ2-3,many,-,TRBV4-2,TGTGCCAGCAGCCAAGACCACACAGGACCCACAGATACGCAGTATTTT,CASSQDHTGPTDTQYF
TRBJ2-1,-,-,TRBV6-5,TGTGCCAGCAGCCCTCTATTCGGCTACAATGAGCAGTTCTTC,CASSPLFGYNEQFF
TRBJ2-7,many,-,TRBV11-2,TGTGCCAGCAGCTCGCAGGTCGAGCAGTACTTC,CASSSQVEQYF
TRBJ2-5,-,TRBD2,TRBV7-2,TGTGCCAGCAGCTTCCAGCGGGGGGACGGGGAGACCCAGTACTTC,CASSFQRGDGETQYF
TRBJ2-5,-,TRBD1,TRBV20-1,TGCAGTCAGTCAGACAGGGCAGCAGAGACCCAGTACTTC,CSQSDRAAETQYF
TRBJ2-2,many,-,TRBV5-1,TGCGCCAGCAGCTTCGGGACCAAGAACACCGGGGAGCTGTTTTTT,CASSFGTKNTGELFF
TRBJ1-2,few,-,TRBV4-1,TGCGCCAGCGGGAGATATGACAGACCCAACTATGGCTACACCTTC,CASGRYDRPNYGYTF
TRBJ1-2,-,-,TRBV18,TGTGCCAGCTCACCAAGGGAAGGGGTAAACTATGGCTACACCTTC,CASSPREGVNYGYTF
TRBJ2-2,few,-,TRBV29-1,TGCAGCGTCACGCGCTGGGGACTGGCGAACACCGGGGAGCTGTTTTTT,CSVTRWGLANTGELFF
TRBJ2-1,few,-,TRBV20-1,TGCAGTGCCCTATTTTTAGCCGCCAATGAGCAGTTCTTC,CSALFLAANEQFF
TRBJ1-2,few,-,TRBV6-2/TRBV6-3,TGTGCCAGCAGTTACGGGAAATTTGATGGCTACACCTTC,CASSYGKFDGYTF
TRBJ1-1,-,-,TRBV10-3,TGTGCCATCAGGAGTCTTGAGCGCGTGTCTGAAGCTTTCTTT,CAIRSLERVSEAFF
TRBJ2-1,few,-,TRBV18,TGTGCCAGCTCACCACCGCTGGGAGGAGGGTATGAGCAGTTCTTC,CASSPPLGGGYEQFF
TRBJ1-1,many,-,TRBV3-1,TGTGCCAGCAGCCAAGCCAACACTGAAGCTTTCTTT,CASSQANTEAFF
TRBJ1-1,-,-,TRBV7-2,TGTGCCAGCAGCTTAAGCAGGGAACTGAACACTGAAGCTTTCTTT,CASSLSRELNTEAFF
TRBJ2-3,-,-,TRBV7-2,TGTGCCAGCAGCTTAGCCCAGCGGGGCACAGATACGCAGTATTTT,CASSLAQRGTDTQYF
TRBJ2-1,-,-,TRBV20-1,TGCAGTGCTAGCAGGATCAGTCAGTTCTTC,CSASRISQFF
TRBJ1-2,few,TRBD1,TRBV10-3,TGTGCCATCAGTGAGGACAGGGCCTATGGCTACACCTTC,CAISEDRAYGYTF
TRBJ1-6,-,-,TRBV9,TGTGCCAGCAGCTTCTCGGCAGGGGATAATTCACCCCTCCACTTT,CASSFSAGDNSPLHF
TRBJ2-7,-,TRBD1,TRBV4-1,TGCGCCAGCAGCCAAGGGGGGACAGGGAGCTACGAGCAGTACTTC,CASSQGGTGSYEQYF
TRBJ1-5,-,-,TRBV9,TGTGCCAGCAGCGTAGCCGGCGATAGCAATCAGCCCCAGCATTTT,CASSVAGDSNQPQHF
TRBJ2-2,few,-,TRBV7-9,TGTGCCAGCCTTCGTATTCAGAACACCGGGGAGCTGTTTTTT,CASLRIQNTGELFF
TRBJ2-5,few,-,TRBV7-2,TGTGCCAGCAGCTTATTGGTTTTCCAAGAGACCCAGTACTTC,CASSLLVFQETQYF
TRBJ2-2,medium-sized,-,TRBV7-3,TGTGCCAGCAGCTTAAGGGGGGGCTCGAACACCGGGGAGCTGTTTTTT,CASSLRGGSNTGELFF
TRBJ2-3,few,-,TRBV4-3,TGCGCCAGCAGCCAAGGTCAGATATTTGACACAGATACGCAGTATTTT,CASSQGQIFDTDTQYF
TRBJ1-3,-,-,TRBV7-9,TGTGCCAGCAGATACGGGAGCTCTGGAAACACCATATATTTT,CASRYGSSGNTIYF
TRBJ1-5,few,TRBD1,TRBV10-3,TGTGCCATCAGTGCCGGGACAGGGGGCAATCAGCCCCAGCATTTT,CAISAGTGGNQPQHF
TRBJ1-5,few,-,TRBV12-3/TRBV12-4,TGTGCCAGCAGTTGGGGCGCTCAGCCCCAGCATTTT,CASSWGAQPQHF
TRBJ1-6,few,-,TRBV28,TGTGCCAGCGACCCCACTAATTCACCCCTCCACTTT,CASDPTNSPLHF
TRBJ1-2,few,-,TRBV5-4,TGTGCCAGCAGTCGCGACACGTCCTATGGCTACACCTTC,CASSRDTSYGYTF
TRBJ1-1,few,TRBD1,TRBV4-1,TGCGCCAGCAGCCCACCGGACAGGGAGGAAACTGAAGCTTTCTTT,CASSPPDREETEAFF
TRBJ2-7,-,-,TRBV4-3,TGCGCCAGCAGCCGACAGCACGGACGTCAGAGCTCCTACGAGCAGTACTTC,CASSRQHGRQSSYEQYF
TRBJ2-5,many,TRBD1,TRBV7-2,TGTGCCAGCAGCTTAACTAGTCCCGGGACAGGGGTCCAAGAGACCCAGTACTTC,CASSLTSPGTGVQETQYF
TRBJ2-5,many,TRBD1,TRBV7-2,TGTGCCAGCAGCGGGGACAGGGTAGAGACCCAGTACTTC,CASSGDRVETQYF
TRBJ2-5,many,TRBD1,TRBV9,TGTGCCAGCAGCGAGGGACAGGGAATACAAGAGACCCAGTACTTC,CASSEGQGIQETQYF
TRBJ2-3,many,TRBD2,TRBV4-3,TGCGCCAGCAGCGAACGGGGGGGCGGAGATACGCAGTATTTT,CASSERGGGDTQYF
TRBJ2-3,-,-,TRBV7-9,TGTGCCAGCAGCGTTTATACGGGCAGGGGATTTACAGATACGCAGTATTTT,CASSVYTGRGFTDTQYF
TRBJ2-5,few,-,TRBV28,TGTGCCAGCAGTTTAAACCCGGGGGCTGGGGAGACCCAGTACTTC,CASSLNPGAGETQYF
TRBJ2-1,-,TRBD2,TRBV6-1,TGTGCCAGCAGGAAACTAGCGGGGGGTGGGAATGAGCAGTTCTTC,CASRKLAGGGNEQFF
TRBJ2-3,few,-,TRBV4-3,TGCGCCAGCAGCCAACTGGTACAGGGCCATACGCAGTATTTT,CASSQLVQGHTQYF
TRBJ1-5,few,-,TRBV3-1,TGTGCCAGCAGCCAAAATACGACCGGGGAAGATCAGCCCCAGCATTTT,CASSQNTTGEDQPQHF
TRBJ2-7,-,-,TRBV18,TGTGCCAGCTCACCTAGGCAGGCCTCCTACGAGCAGTACTTC,CASSPRQASYEQYF
TRBJ2-3,few,TRBD1,TRBV6-2/TRBV6-3,TGTGCCAGCAGTTACTCCCAGGACAGGGGAGCAGATACGCAGTATTTT,CASSYSQDRGADTQYF
TRBJ2-5,many,-,TRBV7-2,TGTGCCAGCAGCTTAGTAACGGGAAAAGAGACCCAGTACTTC,CASSLVTGKETQYF
TRBJ1-1,few,-,TRBV28,TGTGCCAGCAGTACCATCAGGGGAGCTGAAGCTTTCTTT,CASSTIRGAEAFF
TRBJ2-2,few,TRBD2,TRBV5-1,TGCGCCAGCAGGAAGAGCGGGGGACGAGACGGGGAGCTGTTTTTT,CASRKSGGRDGELFF
TRBJ1-2,few,-,TRBV7-6,TGTGCCAGCAGCGGTACCCCGGGGGATGGTTATGGCTACACCTTC,CASSGTPGDGYGYTF
TRBJ2-1,-,TRBD1,TRBV5-1,TGCGCCAGCAGCTTCGGGACAGGGGGCTGGAATGAGCAGTTCTTC,CASSFGTGGWNEQFF